The 29 T cell receptor beta chains given below trace back to one sample, sequenced in a study of blood T cell repertoires in COVID-19. The repertoire was sequenced with immunoSEQ multiplex PCR; TCRdb's copy has only in-frame clones and lacks some. The sample lists under 250,000 clones, approximately 84% occurring once. The source material was peripheral blood. The receptors come from a middle-aged man with acute or convalescent COVID-19.

V is TRBV10-2 and J is TRBJ2-7, with 9 bases aligning to TRBD2. CDR3 length: 14 amino acids. Germline CDR1 WSHSY, CDR2 SAAADI. With 4 bases clipped from V and 6 bases from J, the junction kept 7 bases outside the gene matches. Written as DNA, the CDR3 is TGCGCCAGCAGTGTAAGGCGGGAGGGCTTCGAGCAGTACTTC. This encodes CASSVRREGFEQYF.

This chain connects TRBV5-1 to TRBJ2-2; no clear D. The CDR3 extends over 11 amino acids. Germline-derived CDR1 and CDR2 are SGHRS and YFSETQ. V lost 4 bases, J lost 6 bases, and 4 bases lay in between. CDR3 in amino acids: CASSSSGELFF. The DNA of the CDR3 is TGCGCCAGCAGCAGCTCCGGGGAGCTGTTTTTT.

The chain is built from TRBV6-5 and TRBJ2-7; D might be TRBD2 (5 bases). Germline CDR1 is MNHEY and CDR2 is SVGAGI. The CDR3 consists of 15 residues. The V end was cut by 5 bases, the J end by 8 bases, with 22 bases between. Here the CDR3 DNA reads TGTGCCAGCAGTACTGGAGGACGGGGAGTGAGGCAGCAGTACTTC. It codes for CASSTGGRGVRQQYF.

The V call is TRBV18, the J call TRBJ1-1; D is unclear. Trimming took 3 bases from V and 6 from J, leaving 17 bases between them. This CDR3 comprises 15 residues. CDR1 and CDR2 (germline): KGHSH, LQKENI. CDR3 protein: CASSPTGAGGAEAFF. In DNA, the CDR3 is TGTGCCAGCTCACCCACGGGTGCGGGTGGCGCTGAAGCTTTCTTT.

V gene TRBV5-5 combines with J gene TRBJ2-7, with 8 bases identical to TRBD1. CDR1 SGHKS and CDR2 YYEKEE come from the germline V gene (reference sequence). V shed 0 bases, J shed 4 bases, and the junction held 9 bases outside the gene matches. The CDR3 has 16 amino acids. CDR3 loop: CASSLGRDRSLYEQYF. In nucleotides, the CDR3 is TGTGCCAGCAGCTTGGGTAGGGACAGGTCCCTATACGAGCAGTACTTC.

The chain has TRBV28 and TRBJ2-7, with a weak D call TRBD1 (5 bases). Per germline, CDR1 MDHEN and CDR2 SYDVKM. The CDR3 has 13 residues. The ends were cut back, 4 bases at V and 6 bases at J, with 13 bases in the middle. CDR3 nucleotide sequence: TGTGCCAGCAGTTCCCAGCCCCAGGGCGAGCAGTACTTC. Protein: CASSSQPQGEQYF. Using reference TRBV28 and TRBJ2-7 for the parts outside the CDR3, the full variable domain is DVKVTQSSRYLVKRTGEKVFLECVQDMDHENMFWYRQDPGLGLRLIYFSYDVKMKEKGDIPEGYSVSREKKERFSLILESASTNQTSMYLCASSSQPQGEQYFGPGTRLTVT.

The V and J genes are TRBV4-2 and TRBJ2-5; D is undetermined. V lost 0 bases to trimming and J lost 3 bases, with 5 bases between them. CDR3 length: 13 amino acids. Germline CDR1 reads LGHNA; CDR2 reads YNFKEQ. The CDR3 nucleotides read TGTGCCAGCAGCCAAGACAGAAAAGAGACCCAGTACTTC. This sequence encodes CASSQDRKETQYF.

This clone was detected a few times. The V gene is TRBV7-3, the J gene TRBJ2-2; no reliable D call. The CDR3 contains 13 residues. Trimming removed 5 bases at V and 1 base at J, with 5 bases between. CDR1 is SGHTA, CDR2 FQGTGA, per germline. The CDR3 is CASSVRNTGELFF. The CDR3 DNA reads as TGTGCCAGCAGCGTCCGGAACACCGGGGAGCTGTTTTTT.

The chain is built from TRBV7-9 and TRBJ1-6, with D maybe TRBD1 (6 bases). CDR1 is SEHNR and CDR2 is FQNEAQ in the germline V gene (reference sequence). The CDR3 is 14 amino acids. V was cut by 3 bases and J by 9 bases, with 12 bases left in between. CDR3 sequence: CASSLTGGGSPLHF. CDR3 nucleotides: TGTGCCAGCAGCTTGACAGGTGGGGGTTCACCCCTCCACTTT.

The V gene is TRBV19, the J gene TRBJ1-3, with TRBD1 as a possible D gene (5 bases). The V gene lost 6 bases and the J gene lost 2 bases, with 14 bases spanning the gap. This CDR3 region has 15 residues. Germline CDR1 reads LNHDA; CDR2 reads SQIVND (reference sequence). CDR3 sequence reads: CASSFLGAAGNTIYF. CDR3 DNA: TGTGCCAGTAGCTTCTTAGGGGCAGCTGGAAACACCATATATTTT. The entire variable domain, with the rest obtained from reference TRBV19 and TRBJ1-3, is as follows: DGGITQSPKYLFRKEGQNVTLSCEQNLNHDAMYWYRQDPGQGLRLIYYSQIVNDFQKGDIAEGYSVSREKKESFPLTVTSAQKNPTAFYLCASSFLGAAGNTIYFGEGSWLTVV.

The V and J genes are TRBV7-2 and TRBJ2-7; D unresolved. The CDR3 consists of 15 residues. Per germline, CDR1 SGHTA and CDR2 FQGNSA. Trimming took 0 bases from V and 2 from J, leaving 11 bases between them. The CDR3 nucleotides are TGTGCCAGCAGCTTAGCGGCAGGTTTCACCTACGAGCAGTACTTC. Protein: CASSLAAGFTYEQYF.

V is TRBV18 and J is TRBJ1-2; 7 nucleotides agree with TRBD1. The CDR3 covers 14 residues. The germline gives CDR1 KGHSH, CDR2 LQKENI. The junction had 4 bases not matched to a gene; V was cut back by 2 bases and J by 4 bases. The CDR3 DNA reads as TGTGCCAGCTCACCAGACAGGGTTACCTATGGCTACACCTTC. Encoded protein: CASSPDRVTYGYTF. The full variable domain, rest sourced from reference TRBV18 and TRBJ1-2, is NAGVMQNPRHLVRRRGQEARLRCSPMKGHSHVYWYRQLPEEGLKFMVYLQKENIIDESGMPKERFSAEFPKEGPSILRIQQVVRGDSAAYFCASSPDRVTYGYTFGSGTRLTVV.

The V and J genes are TRBV6-4 and TRBJ1-6; TRBD1 might be the D (5 bases). The germline V and J ends were trimmed by 3 bases and 14 bases, with 14 bases remaining between them. This CDR3 comprises 13 residues. Germline values: CDR1 MRHNA, CDR2 SNTAGT. CDR3 DNA: TGTGCCAGCAGTGATAGGGGCGAAGGCACCCTCCACTTT. The encoded protein is CASSDRGEGTLHF.

The chain carries TRBV7-8 and TRBJ2-2; tentative D call: TRBD1 (7 bases). V dropped 5 bases and J dropped 5 bases, with 21 bases sitting between them. Germline values: CDR1 SGHVS, CDR2 FQNEAQ. The CDR3 is made up of 17 amino acids. CDR3 loop: CASSPRGDTGDTGELFF. The DNA for the CDR3 is TGTGCCAGCAGCCCCAGGGGGGATACAGGAGATACCGGGGAGCTGTTTTTT.

The V gene is TRBV4-1, the J gene TRBJ1-1; perhaps TRBD1 as D (5 bases). V lost 0 bases and J 1 base, leaving 6 bases between the germline ends. Germline loops: CDR1 MGHRA, CDR2 YSYEKL. This CDR3 region has 14 residues. CDR3 loop: CASSQEGGNTEAFF. CDR3 DNA: TGCGCCAGCAGCCAAGAGGGGGGGAACACTGAAGCTTTCTTT.

Only one count was recorded for this clone. DNA for the CDR3: TGTGCCAGCAGCTTCAGGGATCGCGAGCAGTTCTTC. Translated, it gives CASSFRDREQFF. V usage is TRBV11-2 and J usage is TRBJ2-1; D may be TRBD1 (5 bases). Trimming removed 3 bases from V and 10 bases from J, with 10 bases in between. Germline CDR1 SGHAT, CDR2 FQNNGV. The CDR3 covers 12 residues. The full variable domain, its missing parts supplied by reference TRBV11-2 and TRBJ2-1, is EAGVAQSPRYKIIEKRQSVAFWCNPISGHATLYWYQQILGQGPKLLIQFQNNGVVDDSQLPKDRFSAERLKGVDSTLKIQPAKLEDSAVYLCASSFRDREQFFGPGTRLTVL.

The CDR3 nucleotides are TGTGCCAGCAGTCCCACGGGACAGGGATATAGCAATCAGCCCCAGCATTTT. Protein sequence: CASSPTGQGYSNQPQHF. The chain uses TRBV6-2 or TRBV6-3 and TRBJ1-5; 9 nucleotides agree with TRBD1. CDR3 length: 17 residues. V was clipped by 5 bases and J by 0 bases; unmatched bases: 8. Germline CDR1 and CDR2: MNHEY and SVGEGT.

This clone was seen a single time. This chain links TRBV6-6 with TRBJ2-2, with D maybe TRBD2 (5 bases). Deletions cut 2 bases from V and 8 bases from J, with 12 bases between. CDR1 MNHNY and CDR2 SVGAGI come from the germline V gene (reference sequence). This CDR3 comprises 14 residues. The CDR3 loop reads CASSYLTTMGELFF. The CDR3 bases are TGTGCCAGCAGTTACCTAACGACTATGGGGGAGCTGTTTTTT.

The V and J genes are TRBV14 and TRBJ2-1; a weak D match, TRBD1 (5 bases). V was shortened by 0 bases and J by 4 bases, with 10 bases between the two germline ends. The CDR3 is 15 amino acids. Germline assignment: CDR1 SGHDN and CDR2 FVKESK. The CDR3 DNA reads TGTGCCAGCAGCCAAGATGGACAATTTTACAATGAGCAGTTCTTC. It is translated as CASSQDGQFYNEQFF.

The chain has TRBV5-1 and TRBJ2-7, with 8 bases that match TRBD2. The CDR3 length is 14 residues. Per germline, CDR1 SGHRS and CDR2 YFSETQ. Germline trimming cut 1 base from V and 5 bases from J; bases unmatched to any gene: 5. DNA of the CDR3: TGCGCCAGCAGCTTGCGGCTAGCGGGCCACGAGCAGTACTTC. It specifies CASSLRLAGHEQYF.

The chain combines TRBV7-9 with TRBJ2-7; tentatively, D is TRBD2 (5 bases). The V gene's germline CDR1 is SEHNR and CDR2 FQNEAQ (reference sequence). V lost 5 bases, J lost 3 bases, and 8 bases lay in between. This CDR3 has 12 amino acids. The DNA for the CDR3 is TGTGCCAGCAGCCTCCGGGACTACGAGCAGTACTTC. This encodes CASSLRDYEQYF. The variable domain in full, with the rest retrieved from reference TRBV7-9 and TRBJ2-7, is DTGVSQNPRHKITKRGQNVTFRCDPISEHNRLYWYRQTLGQGPEFLTYFQNEAQLEKSRLLSDRFSAERPKGSFSTLEIQRTEQGDSAMYLCASSLRDYEQYFGPGTRLTVT.

The rearrangement joins TRBV5-5 to TRBJ2-5, with D perhaps matching TRBD2 (5 bases). CDR3 size: 18 residues. Trimming took 5 bases from V and 5 from J, leaving 28 bases between them. Germline V gene lookup returns CDR1 SGHKS and CDR2 YYEKEE (reference sequence). This CDR3 reads CASSRPPVRWEREETQYF. CDR3 sequence (DNA): TGTGCCAGCAGTCGTCCCCCCGTCCGGTGGGAGCGCGAGGAGACCCAGTACTTC.

V and J are TRBV27 and TRBJ1-1; D not certain. The germline V gene encodes CDR1 MNHEY and CDR2 SMNVEV (reference sequence). CDR3 length: 15 residues. Trimming took 1 base from V and 6 from J, leaving 15 bases between them. CDR3 DNA sequence: TGTGCCAGCAGTTTATTGGCAGGTGGAACCCCTGAAGCTTTCTTT. This sequence encodes CASSLLAGGTPEAFF.

V gene TRBV30 combines with J gene TRBJ2-7; D might be TRBD1 (6 bases). Germline loops: CDR1 GTSNPN, CDR2 SVGIG (reference sequence). The CDR3 length is 15 residues. V dropped 0 bases and J dropped 3 bases, with 15 bases sitting between them. The CDR3 reads CAWSVLTGTYYEQYF. The CDR3, as DNA: TGTGCCTGGAGTGTACTTACAGGGACCTACTACGAGCAGTACTTC. The full variable domain, in which reference TRBV30 and TRBJ2-7 provide the parts outside the CDR3, is SQTIHQWPATLVQPVGSPLSLECTVEGTSNPNLYWYRQAAGRGLQLLFYSVGIGQISSEVPQNLSASRPQDRQFILSSKKLLLSDSGFYLCAWSVLTGTYYEQYFGPGTRLTVT.

This clone was seen a few times. Other DNA sequences in the sample encode the same CDR3. This sequence joins TRBV10-1 and TRBJ1-1; TRBD1 aligns across 8 bases. J gave up 3 bases and V 4 bases, and 1 base lay outside the gene matches. From germline, CDR1 is WNHNN and CDR2 SYGVQD (reference sequence). The length of the CDR3 is 13 residues. The CDR3 loop reads CASSGQGYTEAFF. The CDR3 coding sequence is TGCGCCAGCAGTGGACAGGGGTACACTGAAGCTTTCTTT.

This clone came up once. The rearrangement links TRBV5-1 to TRBJ2-2, with D uncertain. The CDR3 runs to 11 residues. Germline V gene lookup returns CDR1 SGHRS and CDR2 YFSETQ. With 4 bases removed from V and 6 bases from J, the gap between germline ends came to 4 bases. CDR3 region: CASSRPGELFF. Written as DNA, the CDR3 is TGCGCCAGCAGCCGTCCCGGGGAGCTGTTTTTT.

The chain carries TRBV6-6 and TRBJ2-7; a weak D match, TRBD1 (6 bases). The CDR3 runs to 13 residues. V lost 5 bases, J lost 6 bases, and 14 bases lay in between. CDR1 is MNHNY and CDR2 is SVGAGI in the germline V gene (reference sequence). The CDR3 is CASSTGTPSEQYF. The CDR3 bases are TGTGCCAGCAGTACCGGGACACCCTCCGAGCAGTACTTC.

The rearrangement joins TRBV2 to TRBJ1-3; the D gene is possibly TRBD1 (6 bases). Germline lookup yields CDR1 SNHLY and CDR2 FYNNEI. This CDR3 has 14 amino acids. Trimming shortened V by 5 bases and J by 0 bases, and 8 bases separated the two germline ends. The CDR3 is CASSRGSSGNTIYF. The CDR3 nucleotides are TGTGCCAGCAGTAGGGGGAGCTCTGGAAACACCATATATTTT.

In this sample, this clone turned up a few times. V usage is TRBV6-2 or TRBV6-3 and J usage is TRBJ2-3; 10 bases align to TRBD2. CDR1 is MNHEY, CDR2 SVGEGT, per germline. Trimming removed 6 bases from V and 3 bases from J; junction bases left unmatched: 6. The CDR3 sequence is 15 residues long. The CDR3 region has the DNA TGTGCCAGCAGCGAAGCGGGGGGGCGGACAGATACGCAGTATTTT. Its translation is CASSEAGGRTDTQYF.